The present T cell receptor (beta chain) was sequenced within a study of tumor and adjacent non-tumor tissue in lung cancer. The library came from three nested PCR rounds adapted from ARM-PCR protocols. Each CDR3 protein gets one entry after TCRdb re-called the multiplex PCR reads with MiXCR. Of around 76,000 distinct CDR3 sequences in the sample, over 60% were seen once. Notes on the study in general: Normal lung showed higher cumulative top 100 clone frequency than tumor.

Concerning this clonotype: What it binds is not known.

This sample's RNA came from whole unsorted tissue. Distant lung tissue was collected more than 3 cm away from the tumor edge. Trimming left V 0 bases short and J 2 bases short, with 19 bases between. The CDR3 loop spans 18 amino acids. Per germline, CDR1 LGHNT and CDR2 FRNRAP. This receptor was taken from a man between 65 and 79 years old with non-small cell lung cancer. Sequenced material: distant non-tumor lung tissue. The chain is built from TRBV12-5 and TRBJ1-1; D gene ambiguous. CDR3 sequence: CASGLVLSGVGRNTEAFF. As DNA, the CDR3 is TGTGCTAGTGGTTTGGTCCTCTCCGGGGTCGGAAGAAACACTGAAGCTTTCTTT.